This T cell receptor (beta chain) was identified during a study of CD8+ T cells in alopecia areata. Looking at the study overall: Tofacitinib was taken orally by treated patients, and the dose was 5 to 10 mg twice daily.

Sequencing used cDNA as its template, made by extracting RNA and reverse transcribing it. The table came from immunoSEQ multiplex PCR; TCRdb's copy has only in-frame clones and leaves some out. Of about 69,000 clones detected, approximately 58% appear once; the ten largest clones hold around a sixth. This CDR3 region has 13 residues. Per the germline V gene, CDR1 is GTSNPN and CDR2 is SVGIG (reference sequence). The V and J ends lost 5 bases and 3 bases, in that order; junction bases with no gene match: 7. Notes on the study in general: Relative to normal scalp, lesional scalp, especially alopecia totalis/universalis, showed higher clonality. It was less clear whether patients shared TCRs than it was in mice, possibly because of HLA.

As regards this clone: Its antigen is not known.

PBMCs yielded sorted CD4+ and CD8+ T cells. Here the sequenced sample was CD8+ T cells sorted from blood, taken at week 0. This receptor was taken from a human donor with alopecia areata. V gene TRBV30 combines with J gene TRBJ2-7; 7 bases fit TRBD1. The CDR3, as DNA: TGTGCCTGGGTCGGGACAGACTTCTACGAGCAGTACTTC. Translation: CAWVGTDFYEQYF. Supplemented by reference TRBV30 and TRBJ2-7, the full variable domain reads SQTIHQWPATLVQPVGSPLSLECTVEGTSNPNLYWYRQAAGRGLQLLFYSVGIGQISSEVPQNLSASRPQDRQFILSSKKLLLSDSGFYLCAWVGTDFYEQYFGPGTRLTVT.